This is a list of T cell receptor beta chains from one sample in a study of blood T cells in healthy people across ages. TCRdb independently ran MiXCR on the 5' RACE reads; one entry per CDR3 protein. The repertoire consists of about 730,000 distinct CDR3 sequences, with 43% occurring once and the leading ten covering more than 20%. Sequencing was done on a sample of blood. The source is a woman aged 55-70 years in good health. CDR3s include the opening cysteine and the closing phenylalanine or tryptophan. The order of the fields is J gene, clone size, D gene, V gene, CDR3 protein, CDR3 DNA. The D gene is left open where the match is weak. Not all rows give a size; the values are once, few, many and, for expanded clones, a class.

TRBJ1-4	few	-	TRBV27	CASSPEDATNEKLFF	TGTGCCAGCAGTCCCGAAGACGCAACTAATGAAAAACTGTTTTTT
TRBJ2-7	-	-	TRBV20-1	CSATKGGYEQYF	TGCAGTGCTACAAAGGGGGGGTACGAGCAGTACTTC
TRBJ1-1	-	-	TRBV28	CASSHDSGEAFF	TGTGCCAGCAGTCACGATAGCGGGGAAGCTTTCTTT
TRBJ2-7	-	-	TRBV30	CAWSTGATDHEQYF	TGTGCCTGGAGTACGGGGGCCACCGATCACGAGCAGTACTTC
TRBJ2-7	-	-	TRBV18	CATKQEGSTYEQYF	TGTGCCACCAAGCAGGAGGGGTCGACCTACGAGCAGTACTTC
TRBJ2-1	few	-	TRBV7-2	CASSSRPEAEQFF	TGTGCCAGCAGCTCACGCCCAGAAGCTGAGCAGTTCTTC
TRBJ2-4	few	TRBD2	TRBV20-1	CSATSGSRENIQYF	TGCAGTGCTACTAGCGGGAGTCGGGAAAACATTCAGTACTTC
TRBJ2-1	-	-	TRBV20-1	CSARVRYSYNEQFF	TGCAGTGCTAGAGTAAGGTACTCCTACAATGAGCAGTTCTTC
TRBJ2-7	many	-	TRBV9	CASSVAPDSYEQYF	TGTGCCAGCAGCGTAGCTCCGGACAGCTACGAGCAGTACTTC
TRBJ2-1	-	TRBD2	TRBV9	CASSVRSGGAEQFF	TGTGCCAGCAGCGTACGGAGCGGGGGGGCCGAGCAGTTCTTC
TRBJ2-1	-	TRBD2	TRBV7-9	CASSLPSSGSRDEQFF	TGTGCCAGCAGCTTGCCTTCTAGCGGCTCCCGGGATGAGCAGTTCTTC
TRBJ2-1	few	-	TRBV7-9	CASSSPGENEQFF	TGTGCCAGCAGCTCCCCAGGGGAGAATGAGCAGTTCTTC
TRBJ2-2	-	-	TRBV6-4	CASSGGDSTGELFF	TGTGCCAGCAGTGGCGGGGACAGCACCGGGGAGCTGTTTTTT
TRBJ2-6	-	-	TRBV2	CASSLEKGGANVLTF	TGTGCCAGCAGCCTTGAGAAGGGTGGGGCCAACGTCCTGACTTTC
TRBJ2-1	few	TRBD2	TRBV20-1	CSAIPLAVLSSYNEQFF	TGCAGTGCTATCCCACTAGCGGTTTTAAGCTCCTACAATGAGCAGTTCTTC
TRBJ1-6	-	TRBD1	TRBV7-9	CASSPGTVLLSNNSPLHF	TGTGCCAGCAGCCCTGGGACAGTATTACTGTCGAATAATTCACCCCTCCACTTT
TRBJ2-1	-	TRBD2	TRBV29-1	CSVEGASGRVFSYNEQFF	TGCAGCGTTGAAGGTGCTAGCGGGCGGGTTTTCTCCTACAATGAGCAGTTCTTC
TRBJ2-3	-	-	TRBV18	CASSTQEQTLDTQYF	TGTGCCAGCTCAACGCAGGAACAGACTTTAGATACGCAGTATTTT
TRBJ2-7	-	TRBD2	TRBV20-1	CSARRLAGIRGNEQYF	TGCAGTGCAAGAAGACTAGCGGGGATCCGGGGGAATGAGCAGTACTTC